The next 32 T cell receptor beta chains were all read from a single sample in a study of control samples from healthy donors and cancer patients. Profiled with immunoSEQ multiplex PCR; TCRdb holds only in-frame clones, not every one. The sample contains 130,000 or so clones, just under 95% of which appear only once. The sample taken for sequencing was PBMCs. These receptors came from a man in his sixties with colorectal cancer.

The chain uses TRBV5-4 and TRBJ1-1, with a possible D match to TRBD1 (5 bases). Germline assignment: CDR1 SGHNT and CDR2 YYREEE (reference sequence). This CDR3 has 14 amino acids. The V and J ends lost 7 bases and 0 bases respectively, with 13 bases between them. CDR3 in amino acids: CASGAGLMNTEAFF. The CDR3 nucleotides are TGTGCCAGCGGGGCGGGACTCATGAACACTGAAGCTTTCTTT.

The chain joins TRBV19 to TRBJ1-5; 8 nucleotides match TRBD1. The germline CDR1 and CDR2 sequences are LNHDA and SQIVND (reference sequence). The CDR3 contains 15 residues. With 5 bases clipped from V and 2 bases from J, the junction kept 5 bases outside the gene matches. For the CDR3, the DNA is TGTGCCAGTAGTCCTGGGGGACAGGGCAATCAGCCCCAGCATTTT. Protein sequence: CASSPGGQGNQPQHF.

This chain uses TRBV5-1 with TRBJ2-1; possibly TRBD1 for D (6 bases). This CDR3 has 12 amino acids. Trimming pared 4 bases from V and 8 bases from J, leaving 10 bases between. CDR1 SGHRS and CDR2 YFSETQ come from the germline V gene. CDR3 coding DNA: TGCGCCAGCAGCCGACAGGAGGATGAGCAGTTCTTC. It codes for CASSRQEDEQFF.

The chain employs TRBV9 and TRBJ2-5; no definite D call. V was cut by 3 bases and J by 4 bases, with 13 bases left in between. Germline assignment: CDR1 SGDLS and CDR2 YYNGEE. The CDR3 runs to 14 residues. CDR3 in amino acids: CASSARASGETQYF. The CDR3 coding sequence is TGTGCCAGCAGCGCTAGGGCGTCCGGAGAGACCCAGTACTTC.

The chain uses TRBV19 and TRBJ1-2, with D unclear. The V gene's germline CDR1 is LNHDA and CDR2 SQIVND (reference sequence). The CDR3 consists of 14 residues. V lost 2 bases, J lost 4 bases, and 11 bases lay in between. This CDR3 reads CASSISGEPYGYTF. CDR3 nucleotides: TGTGCCAGTAGTATAAGTGGGGAACCCTATGGCTACACCTTC.

The chain carries TRBV5-3 and TRBJ1-2; 7 bases are shared with TRBD1. TRBV5-3 is annotated as an ORF whose role is uncertain. Trimming cost V 4 bases and J 4 bases; bases outside gene matches: 10. This CDR3 is built from 15 residues. The CDR3 DNA reads as TGTGCCAGAAGCGTTGGGACAGCAGGTCCCTATGGCTACACCTTC. Encoded protein: CARSVGTAGPYGYTF.

The CDR3 loop reads CASSAGQLNEKLFF. CDR3 nucleotide sequence: TGTGCCAGCAGCGCCGGACAGCTTAATGAAAAACTGTTTTTT. The chain links TRBV5-8 to TRBJ1-4, with D perhaps matching TRBD1 (6 bases). The CDR3 loop spans 14 amino acids. Trimming left V 4 bases short and J 4 bases short, with 11 bases between. Germline CDR1 is SGHTS and CDR2 is YDEGEE.

This chain links TRBV9 with TRBJ2-3; 8 bases match TRBD1. Germline-derived CDR1 and CDR2 are SGDLS and YYNGEE. V shed 7 bases, J shed 7 bases, and the junction held 11 bases outside the gene matches. CDR3 size: 14 residues. CDR3 coding DNA: TGTGCCAGCGGACAGGGTAGGAGAAAATATACGCAGTATTTT. Its translation: CASGQGRRKYTQYF. The variable domain in full, completed from reference TRBV9 and TRBJ2-3, reads DSGVTQTPKHLITATGQRVTLRCSPRSGDLSVYWYQQSLDQGLQFLIQYYNGEERAKGNILERFSAQQFPDLHSELNLSSLELGDSALYFCASGQGRRKYTQYFGPGTRLTVL.

The chain is built from TRBV5-1 and TRBJ1-4, with D perhaps matching TRBD1 (6 bases). The germline V gene has CDR1 SGHRS and CDR2 YFSETQ. The ends were cut back, 4 bases at V and 7 bases at J, with 20 bases in the middle. The CDR3 is 16 amino acids. The CDR3 DNA reads TGCGCCAGCAGCCGACAGGCCACCGACGGGGGTGAAAAACTGTTTTTT. As protein: CASSRQATDGGEKLFF.

The V gene is TRBV10-3, the J gene TRBJ1-5; D not resolved. Germline V lookup: CDR1 ENHRY, CDR2 SYGVKD. The CDR3 is 14 residues long. Trimming stripped 4 bases from V and 4 bases from J, with 11 bases between. The CDR3 spells CAISGEEGNQPQHF. CDR3 DNA sequence: TGTGCCATCAGTGGGGAAGAAGGAAATCAGCCCCAGCATTTT.

This clone was seen just once. The genes are TRBV5-1 and TRBJ1-2; 7 nucleotides line up with TRBD1. V gave up 7 bases and J gave up 7 bases; unmatched junction bases: 7. CDR3 size: 12 residues. The germline V gene encodes CDR1 SGHRS and CDR2 YFSETQ. For the CDR3, the DNA is TGCGCCAGCTTTGAGGGGGCTGCTGGCTACACCTTC. This encodes CASFEGAAGYTF.

DNA for the CDR3: TGTGCCAGCAGCCAAGTAGAGGGGGGGACCCAGTACTTC. Translation gives CASSQVEGGTQYF. V usage is TRBV3-1 (or the pseudogene TRBV3-2) and J usage is TRBJ2-5; possibly TRBD1 or TRBD2 for D (6 bases each). V was clipped by 1 base and J by 7 bases, with 10 bases between them. The length of the CDR3 is 13 residues. Germline assignment: CDR1 LGHDT and CDR2 YNNKEL (reference sequence).

The V gene is TRBV19, the J gene TRBJ2-7; tentatively, D is TRBD2 (5 bases). Germline CDR1 reads LNHDA; CDR2 reads SQIVND (reference sequence). This CDR3 region has 13 residues. Between the trimmed V and J ends, which lost 5 bases and 5 bases, there was a span of 13 bases. CDR3 bases: TGTGCCAGTAGTTCCTCGGGGAGCCACGAGCAGTACTTC. This translates into CASSSSGSHEQYF. The entire variable domain, with the rest obtained from reference TRBV19 and TRBJ2-7, is as follows: DGGITQSPKYLFRKEGQNVTLSCEQNLNHDAMYWYRQDPGQGLRLIYYSQIVNDFQKGDIAEGYSVSREKKESFPLTVTSAQKNPTAFYLCASSSSGSHEQYFGPGTRLTVT.

J is TRBJ1-2 and V is TRBV9, with 7 bases matching TRBD1. CDR3 length: 14 residues. V gave up 4 bases and J gave up 1 base; unmatched junction bases: 4. The germline V gene encodes CDR1 SGDLS and CDR2 YYNGEE. CDR3 residues: CASSRDSDNYGYTF. CDR3 in DNA: TGTGCCAGCAGCCGGGACAGCGATAACTATGGCTACACCTTC. Together with reference TRBV9 and TRBJ1-2, the CDR3 gives the full variable domain: DSGVTQTPKHLITATGQRVTLRCSPRSGDLSVYWYQQSLDQGLQFLIQYYNGEERAKGNILERFSAQQFPDLHSELNLSSLELGDSALYFCASSRDSDNYGYTFGSGTRLTVV.

The chain carries TRBV19 and TRBJ1-2; D is uncertain. V was pared by 7 bases and J by 0 bases, with 15 bases between. Germline assignment: CDR1 LNHDA and CDR2 SQIVND (reference sequence). This CDR3 has 15 residues. The CDR3 here is CASTLWADTNYGYTF. Written as DNA, the CDR3 is TGTGCCAGTACCCTGTGGGCCGACACTAACTATGGCTACACCTTC. The full variable domain, rest sourced from reference TRBV19 and TRBJ1-2, is DGGITQSPKYLFRKEGQNVTLSCEQNLNHDAMYWYRQDPGQGLRLIYYSQIVNDFQKGDIAEGYSVSREKKESFPLTVTSAQKNPTAFYLCASTLWADTNYGYTFGSGTRLTVV.

This clone has more than one count but fewer than ten. The CDR3: CASSEGQGEEKLFF. The CDR3 DNA reads as TGTGCCAGCAGCGAGGGACAGGGTGAGGAAAAACTGTTTTTT. The chain couples TRBV5-5 to TRBJ1-4, with 9 bases fitting TRBD1. Germline trimming cut 4 bases from V and 8 bases from J; bases unmatched to any gene: 6. Germline-derived CDR1 and CDR2 are SGHKS and YYEKEE (reference sequence). The CDR3 runs to 14 residues. The full variable domain, in which reference TRBV5-5 and TRBJ1-4 provide the parts outside the CDR3, is DAGVTQSPTHLIKTRGQQVTLRCSPISGHKSVSWYQQVLGQGPQFIFQYYEKEERGRGNFPDRFSARQFPNYSSELNVNALLLGDSALYLCASSEGQGEEKLFFGSGTQLSVL.

The chain recombines TRBV7-9 with TRBJ2-2, with TRBD1 matching 9 bases. Unmatched junction bases numbered 4, after V lost 6 bases and J lost 5 bases. The CDR3 runs to 14 residues. Germline values: CDR1 SEHNR, CDR2 FQNEAQ (reference sequence). The CDR3 DNA is TGTGCCAGCAGACCAGACAGGGGGACCGGGGAGCTGTTTTTT. It is translated as CASRPDRGTGELFF.

The V call is TRBV30, the J call TRBJ2-7; D not certain. Between the trimmed V and J ends, which lost 1 base and 7 bases, there was a span of 14 bases. The CDR3 length is 13 residues. Per germline, CDR1 GTSNPN and CDR2 SVGIG (reference sequence). The CDR3 sequence: CAWSEGRLREQYF. For the CDR3, the DNA is TGTGCCTGGAGTGAGGGCCGCCTGAGAGAGCAGTACTTC.

The V and J genes are TRBV12-3 or TRBV12-4 and TRBJ2-7; D remains ambiguous. Trimming shortened V by 4 bases and J by 7 bases, and 11 bases separated the two germline ends. The CDR3 contains 12 residues. As DNA, the CDR3 is TGTGCCAGCAGTTGGAAGCTACCTGAGCAGTACTTC. Encoded protein: CASSWKLPEQYF.

This clone was counted once. V and J are TRBV7-9 and TRBJ1-1; TRBD1 might be the D (6 bases). From germline, CDR1 is SEHNR and CDR2 FQNEAQ (reference sequence). V was pared by 5 bases and J by 7 bases, with 14 bases between. The CDR3 runs to 13 residues. For the CDR3, the DNA is TGTGCCAGCAGCACCCCAGGGGAGGGTGAAGCTTTCTTT. This encodes CASSTPGEGEAFF.

The genes are TRBV3-1 (or the pseudogene TRBV3-2) and TRBJ1-4; tentative D call: TRBD1 (5 bases). Germline values: CDR1 LGHDT, CDR2 YNNKEL (reference sequence). The CDR3 has 13 amino acids. V was cut by 1 base and J by 7 bases, with 7 bases left in between. DNA of the CDR3: TGTGCCAGCAGCCAAGCAGGGAGTGAAAAACTGTTTTTT. It specifies CASSQAGSEKLFF.

The chain carries TRBV28 and TRBJ1-2; D gene unclear. Germline lookup yields CDR1 MDHEN and CDR2 SYDVKM. The CDR3 length is 14 residues. V was shortened by 4 bases and J by 5 bases, with 14 bases between the two germline ends. CDR3 nucleotides: TGTGCCAGCAGTTCGCCCTCCGGGTGGTATGGCTACACCTTC. Translation: CASSSPSGWYGYTF.

The J gene is TRBJ1-2, the V gene TRBV4-1, with a possible D match to TRBD1 (6 bases). This CDR3 region has 16 residues. The germline V gene encodes CDR1 MGHRA and CDR2 YSYEKL. V lost 0 bases and J lost 1, with 12 bases in between. CDR3 residues: CASSQDLGALNYGYTF. The CDR3 DNA reads as TGCGCCAGCAGCCAAGATTTGGGGGCACTTAACTATGGCTACACCTTC.

About this clone: This CDR3 is also generated by other DNA sequences in the sample. The gene calls are TRBV28 and TRBJ1-2; 7 positions agree with TRBD1. CDR3 length: 11 residues. CDR1 MDHEN and CDR2 SYDVKM come from the germline V gene. The CDR3 DNA reads as TGTGCTTCGACAGGGAACTATGGCTACACCTTC. Protein: CASTGNYGYTF.

V is TRBV19 and J is TRBJ1-1; no reliable D call. This CDR3 has 16 residues. V lost 0 bases and J 0 bases, leaving 11 bases between the germline ends. In germline, CDR1 is LNHDA, CDR2 SQIVND (reference sequence). The CDR3 region is CASSIDLVPLNTEAFF. In DNA, the CDR3 is TGTGCCAGTAGTATAGATTTAGTACCTTTGAACACTGAAGCTTTCTTT.

The genes are TRBV29-1 and TRBJ2-1; 8 nucleotides align to TRBD1. Looked up from germline, CDR1 is SQVTM and CDR2 is ANQGSEA. The CDR3 covers 14 residues. The trim removed 4 bases at V and 0 bases at J, leaving 2 bases unmatched. As DNA, the CDR3 is TGCAGCGTTGGGGACAGGAGCTCCTACAATGAGCAGTTCTTC. Protein: CSVGDRSSYNEQFF.

The gene calls are TRBV5-4 and TRBJ2-5; the D gene could be TRBD1 or TRBD2 (6 bases each). The CDR3 runs to 16 residues. V was shortened by 4 bases and J by 2 bases, with 18 bases between the two germline ends. The V gene's germline CDR1 is SGHNT and CDR2 YYREEE (reference sequence). For the CDR3, the DNA is TGTGCCAGCAGCCCTGGGGGGCAGCGCTTACAAGAGACCCAGTACTTC. It translates to CASSPGGQRLQETQYF.

The genes are TRBV5-8 and TRBJ2-2, with 7 positions matching TRBD2. This CDR3 is built from 16 residues. Germline loops: CDR1 SGHTS, CDR2 YDEGEE. Trimming cost V 3 bases and J 0 bases; bases outside gene matches: 5. The CDR3 coding sequence is TGTGCCAGCAGCTCCTGGGGGGGGACGAACACCGGGGAGCTGTTTTTT. Translating gives CASSSWGGTNTGELFF.

This chain uses TRBV5-1 with TRBJ1-4; 9 nucleotides line up with TRBD1. This CDR3 has 15 amino acids. Germline CDR1 reads SGHRS; CDR2 reads YFSETQ. The junction had 4 bases not matched to a gene; V was cut back by 0 bases and J by 7 bases. CDR3 DNA: TGCGCCAGCAGCTTGGTGGGACAGGGAGTTGAAAAACTGTTTTTT. Protein sequence: CASSLVGQGVEKLFF.

The V and J genes are TRBV6-5 and TRBJ1-1; TRBD1 is a possible D gene (5 bases). The V end lost 2 bases, the J end lost 11 bases, and 15 bases lay between the germline ends. Germline CDR1 MNHEY, CDR2 SVGAGI. The CDR3 is 13 amino acids. This CDR3 is CASSYRGIVKAFF. The DNA of the CDR3 is TGTGCCAGCAGTTACAGGGGTATAGTGAAGGCTTTCTTT.

The V gene is TRBV4-1, the J gene TRBJ2-3, with D perhaps matching TRBD2 (7 bases). The germline V gene has CDR1 MGHRA and CDR2 YSYEKL. Between the trimmed V and J ends, which lost 3 bases and 2 bases, there was a span of 12 bases. This CDR3 has 15 residues. CDR3 sequence (DNA): TGCGCCAGCAGCCAGAAGGGGGGGCTCACAGATACGCAGTATTTT. Amino acids: CASSQKGGLTDTQYF.

The chain combines TRBV19 with TRBJ2-5; D not certain. Trimming cost V 4 bases and J 1 base, with 10 bases left between them. The CDR3 has 14 amino acids. Germline-derived CDR1 and CDR2 are LNHDA and SQIVND (reference sequence). The chain's CDR3 is CASSSYSVQETQYF. CDR3 nucleotide sequence: TGTGCCAGTAGTAGTTACAGTGTCCAAGAGACCCAGTACTTC.